The T cell receptor beta chain described here comes from a study of blood T cells in healthy people across ages. Study-wide results and limits: Higher diversity and more naive CD4+ cells were features of long-lived donors, compared to aged donors.

Germline V gives CDR1 SNHLY, CDR2 FYNNEI. The CDR3 length is 15 residues. Primers used in a second PCR of roughly 6 to 11 cycles were a sample-barcoded 5' primer and a J-beta primer mix. Per sample, CDR3-containing paired-end reads numbered at least 2.5 million. MiXCR, applied by TCRdb to the 5' RACE reads, yields one record per CDR3 protein. The sample holds 650,000 to 700,000 distinct CDR3 sequences; 52% are singletons and the top ten take roughly 14%. Donors each provided roughly 9.6 milliliters of peripheral blood. Concerning this clonotype: Its antigen is unidentified. At one end the junction does not follow the germline gene, possibly because of a read error.

The rearrangement links TRBV2 to TRBJ2-2; TRBD1 aligns across 9 bases. The TCR sequence derives from a woman aged 80 or over in good health. Sequenced sample: blood. The CDR3, as DNA: TGTGTCAGCAGTTCCACAGGGGGCCCTATCGGGGAGCTGTTTTTT. Encoded protein: CVSSSTGGPIGELFF.